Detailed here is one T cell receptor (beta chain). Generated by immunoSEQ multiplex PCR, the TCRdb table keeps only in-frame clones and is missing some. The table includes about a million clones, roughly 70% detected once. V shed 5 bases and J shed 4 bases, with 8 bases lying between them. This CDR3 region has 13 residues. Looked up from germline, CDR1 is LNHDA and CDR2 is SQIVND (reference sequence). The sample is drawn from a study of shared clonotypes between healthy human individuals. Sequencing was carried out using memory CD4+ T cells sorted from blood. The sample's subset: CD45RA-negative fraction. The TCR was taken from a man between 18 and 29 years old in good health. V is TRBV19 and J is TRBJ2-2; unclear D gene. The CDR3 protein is CASSVELTGELFF. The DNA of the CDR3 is TGTGCCAGTAGTGTGGAACTCACCGGGGAGCTGTTTTTT.